This TCR beta chain was observed in a study of CXCR3-negative and CXCR3-positive naive CD8 T cells. A CD45RO-CCR7+CD27+CD95- profile was what naive CD8+ T cells displayed. Overall study results and limits: Greater hydrophobicity was found in TRB CDR3s of CXCR3-positive naive cells than of CXCR3-negative naive cells. Diversity was high in both naive subsets and much lower in memory cells. Naive CXCR3-negative cells resembled naive CXCR3-positive cells in TRBV-TRBJ usage; memory cells differed.

To note about this clonotype: What it recognizes is unknown.

The TRB libraries of cDNA were built by UMI-labeled 5' RACE. No DNA is given; TCRdb re-called the 5' RACE reads and lists each CDR3 protein once. This sample's clone table lists tens of thousands of distinct CDR3 sequences. The CDR3 is made up of 14 amino acids. Germline-derived CDR1 and CDR2 are MDHEN and SYDVKM. The TCR comes from a human donor in good health. Some clones in this sample may be carry-over from other donors' samples. Sample: naive CXCR3- CD8+ T cells from blood. Indicated subset: CD45RO-CCR7+CD27+CD95- naive CD8+ T cells lacking CXCR3 (TNR3-). V gene TRBV28 combines with J gene TRBJ2-5; TCRdb's D call, TRBD1, is unchecked because there is no DNA. CDR3 loop: CASGRDRGQETQYF.